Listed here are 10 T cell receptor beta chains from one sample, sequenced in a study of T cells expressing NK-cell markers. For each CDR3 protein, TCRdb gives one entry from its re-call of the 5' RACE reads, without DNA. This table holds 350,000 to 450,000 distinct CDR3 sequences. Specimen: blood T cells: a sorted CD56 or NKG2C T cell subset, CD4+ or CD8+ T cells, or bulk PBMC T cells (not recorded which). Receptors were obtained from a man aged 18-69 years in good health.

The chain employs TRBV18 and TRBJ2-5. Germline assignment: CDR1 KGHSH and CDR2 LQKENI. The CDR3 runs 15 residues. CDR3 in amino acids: CASSPQMRETETQYF.

The chain's CDR3 is CASSQDNQGATDTQYF. This chain uses TRBV14 with TRBJ2-3; there is no DNA to check the TCRdb D call of TRBD1. The CDR3 contains 16 residues. Germline V CDR1 and CDR2: SGHDN, FVKESK.

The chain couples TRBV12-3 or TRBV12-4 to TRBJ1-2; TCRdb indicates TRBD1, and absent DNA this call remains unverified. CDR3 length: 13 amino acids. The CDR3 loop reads CASSPLGAGGYTF.

CDR3 in amino acids: CASSPTGQANTGELFF. This chain uses TRBV7-6 with TRBJ2-2; the D gene TCRdb calls, TRBD1, cannot be checked with no DNA. The CDR3 extends over 16 amino acids. The germline gives CDR1 SGHVS, CDR2 FNYEAQ.

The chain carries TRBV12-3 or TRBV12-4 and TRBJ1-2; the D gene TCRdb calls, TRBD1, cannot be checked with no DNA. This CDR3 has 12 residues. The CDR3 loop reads CASTKGAGGYTF.

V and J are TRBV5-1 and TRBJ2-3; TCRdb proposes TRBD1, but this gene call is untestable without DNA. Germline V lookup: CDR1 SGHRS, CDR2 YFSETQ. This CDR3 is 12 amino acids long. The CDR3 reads CATSQDGTTQYF.

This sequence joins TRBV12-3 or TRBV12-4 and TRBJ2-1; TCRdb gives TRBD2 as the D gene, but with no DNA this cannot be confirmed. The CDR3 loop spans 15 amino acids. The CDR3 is CASTSQLSSYNEQFF.

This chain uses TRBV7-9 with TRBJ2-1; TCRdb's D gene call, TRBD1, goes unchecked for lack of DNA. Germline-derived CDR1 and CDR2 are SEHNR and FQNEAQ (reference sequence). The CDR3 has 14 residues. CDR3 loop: CASSLAGGYSEQFF.

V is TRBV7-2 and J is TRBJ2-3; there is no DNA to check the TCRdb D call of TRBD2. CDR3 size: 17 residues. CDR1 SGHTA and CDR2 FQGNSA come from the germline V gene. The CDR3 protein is CASSSRLAGPSTDTQYF. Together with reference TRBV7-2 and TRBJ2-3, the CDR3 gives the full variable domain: GAGVSQSPSNKVTEKGKDVELRCDPISGHTALYWYRQSLGQGLEFLIYFQGNSAPDKSGLPSDRFSAERTGGSVSTLTIQRTQQEDSAVYLCASSSRLAGPSTDTQYFGPGTRLTVL.

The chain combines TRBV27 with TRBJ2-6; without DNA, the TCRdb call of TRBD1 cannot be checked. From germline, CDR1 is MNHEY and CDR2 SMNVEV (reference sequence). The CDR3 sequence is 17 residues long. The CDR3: CASSFVRQGGGANVLTF.